A selection of T cell receptor beta chains follows, all from one sample in a study of CD4 T cells in relation to SARS-CoV-2 and coronaviruses. Sequencing was performed with immunoSEQ multiplex PCR; in TCRdb, only in-frame clones are kept and a portion is missing. This table holds around 56,000 clones, about nine tenths found once. The sample consisted of memory CD4+ T cells from PBMCs. Every receptor here comes from a human donor in good health. CDR3s include the opening cysteine and the closing phenylalanine or tryptophan. The D gene is left open where the match is weak. Some rows mark clone size as missing; the rest say once, few, many or name a class of expanded clone.

j_call	clone_size	v_call	d_call	cdr3_nt	cdr3_aa
TRBJ1-1	NA	TRBV3-1/TRBV3-2	TRBD1	TGTGCCAGCAGCCAACACGGACAGGGAAGGACTGAAGCTTTCTTT	CASSQHGQGRTEAFF
TRBJ2-3	NA	TRBV28	NA	TGTGCCAGCAGTCCAACGATAGGAGCCTCCACAGATACGCAGTATTTT	CASSPTIGASTDTQYF
TRBJ1-5	NA	TRBV6-6	NA	TGTGCCAGCAGTTACCTGGACGGGGGCAATCAGCCCCAGCATTTT	CASSYLDGGNQPQHF
TRBJ2-3	NA	TRBV13	TRBD1	TGTGCCAGCAGCTTAAGGCAGGGGGCCCCAGATACGCAGTATTTT	CASSLRQGAPDTQYF
TRBJ1-5	NA	TRBV28	NA	TGTGCCAGCAGTTTACCGGGGTACGGCGATCAGCCCCAGCATTTT	CASSLPGYGDQPQHF
TRBJ2-3	NA	TRBV19	NA	TGTGCCAGTAGTCAAACCCGACAGACAGATACGCAGTATTTT	CASSQTRQTDTQYF
TRBJ2-1	NA	TRBV7-3	TRBD2	TGTGCCAGCAGCTTAGTACTAGCGGAGTTCAATGAGCAGTTCTTC	CASSLVLAEFNEQFF
TRBJ2-7	NA	TRBV19	NA	TGTGCCAGTAGTGGAGGGTTACGGGACGAGCAGTACTTC	CASSGGLRDEQYF
TRBJ2-7	once	TRBV12-3/TRBV12-4	TRBD1	TGTGCCAGCCGCCCGACAGGGACCTACGAGCAGTACTTC	CASRPTGTYEQYF
TRBJ1-1	NA	TRBV9	TRBD1	TGTGCCAGCAGCCTAGGGACAGGAGGTTTAATCACTGAAGCTTTCTTT	CASSLGTGGLITEAFF
TRBJ1-6	NA	TRBV27	TRBD1	TGTGCCAGCTCTTCCCAAAGGCGGACAGGGGAGGGGGTATGGGATTCACCCCTCCACTTT	CASSSQRRTGEGVWDSPLHF
TRBJ2-3	few	TRBV7-6	TRBD2	TGTGCCAGCAGCTTAGGGGCGGGAGCTCGAACAGATACGCAGTATTTT	CASSLGAGARTDTQYF
TRBJ2-5	NA	TRBV9	TRBD2	TGTGCCAGCAGCCGACAGGGACTAGCGGGAGGGCGACCAGAGACCCAGTACTTC	CASSRQGLAGGRPETQYF
TRBJ2-3	NA	TRBV18	NA	TGTGCCAGCTCATCGGGAGACACAGATACGCAGTATTTT	CASSSGDTDTQYF
TRBJ1-2	NA	TRBV5-4	NA	TGTGCCAGCACTCAAGGGGAGACCAACTATGGCTACACCTTC	CASTQGETNYGYTF
TRBJ2-7	NA	TRBV6-2/TRBV6-3	NA	TGTGCCAGCAGTTATACTAGCAGCTCCTACGAGCAGTACTTC	CASSYTSSSYEQYF
TRBJ1-4	NA	TRBV3-1/TRBV3-2	NA	TGTGCCAGCACCCCGGGGATGACGTTGGGAGCAGAGAAACTGTTTTTT	CASTPGMTLGAEKLFF
TRBJ1-4	NA	TRBV24-1	NA	TGTGCCACCAGTGATGCAGGTTCAACTAATGAAAAACTGTTTTTT	CATSDAGSTNEKLFF
TRBJ2-2	NA	TRBV7-3	TRBD2	TGTGCCAGCAGCTTAAGCCCAGCGGGAGTGACCGGGGAGCTGTTTTTT	CASSLSPAGVTGELFF
TRBJ2-3	NA	TRBV6-1	TRBD2	TGTGCCAGCAGTGCGCGAGGGCAAATAGCGGGGGCTAGCACAGATACGCAGTATTTT	CASSARGQIAGASTDTQYF
TRBJ2-7	NA	TRBV6-5	TRBD1	TGTGCCAGCAGTTCTACAGGGGGCGCCTCCTACGAGCAGTACTTC	CASSSTGGASYEQYF
TRBJ2-1	once	TRBV5-1	TRBD2	TGCGCCAGCAGCAAAGATCACGGGGGGTCTGAGCAGTTCTTC	CASSKDHGGSEQFF
TRBJ2-4	NA	TRBV28	NA	TGTGCCAGCATCCAGGCAGGGGAGGCGACCAAAAACATTCAGTACTTC	CASIQAGEATKNIQYF
TRBJ1-2	NA	TRBV28	TRBD1	TGTGCCAGCAGCCGCGACAGGGCTAACTATGGCTACACCTTC	CASSRDRANYGYTF
TRBJ2-3	NA	TRBV6-2/TRBV6-3	TRBD2	TGTGCCAGCAGTAACCCGAGGACTAGCGGGACCACAGATACGCAGTATTTT	CASSNPRTSGTTDTQYF
TRBJ2-3	few	TRBV28	NA	TGTGCCAGCAGTTTGTCCGGAGCCACTAGCACAGATACGCAGTATTTT	CASSLSGATSTDTQYF
TRBJ2-3	NA	TRBV11-2	TRBD1	TGTGCCAGCAGCCGGGCTGGGACAGGGGTTTCAGATACGCAGTATTTT	CASSRAGTGVSDTQYF
TRBJ2-1	once	TRBV5-6	NA	TGTGCCAGCACCCTACGGACTACCTTAGCCTACAATGAGCAGTTCTTC	CASTLRTTLAYNEQFF
TRBJ1-5	NA	TRBV9	NA	TGTGCCAGCAGCGTAGGGGAGGGCGGGAGGCAGCCCCAGCATTTT	CASSVGEGGRQPQHF
TRBJ2-7	NA	TRBV7-9	NA	TGTGCCAGCAGCTTAAGTGGCAGGATAGGGGAGCAGTACTTC	CASSLSGRIGEQYF